The 18 T cell receptor beta chains in this list originate from one sample, sequenced in a study of graft-versus-host responses after intestinal transplantation. The table came from immunoSEQ multiplex PCR; TCRdb's copy has only in-frame clones and leaves some out. This table holds approximately 37,000 clones, under 90% found once. The specimen was PBMCs, collected roughly 270 days after transplant. These receptors all stem from a human patient who received an intestinal transplant, so some T cells may come from the graft donor.

The chain has TRBV7-9 and TRBJ2-1; 7 nucleotides line up with TRBD2. Germline trimming cut 1 base from V and 8 bases from J; bases unmatched to any gene: 8. This CDR3 comprises 15 residues. CDR1 SEHNR and CDR2 FQNEAQ come from the germline V gene (reference sequence). The CDR3 DNA follows: TGTGCCAGCAGCTTAGGACGGACTAGTCTTGATGAGCAGTTCTTC. This gives the protein CASSLGRTSLDEQFF.

The V and J genes are TRBV6-5 and TRBJ1-2; TRBD1 aligns across 8 bases. The CDR3 spans 14 residues. Germline V CDR1 and CDR2: MNHEY, SVGAGI. The ends lost 7 bases at V and 4 bases at J; junction bases unmatched: 8. The CDR3 DNA sequence: TGTGCCAGCACCCAGGGGGCAATGGTCTATGGCTACACCTTC. Translation gives CASTQGAMVYGYTF.

V gene TRBV28 combines with J gene TRBJ2-3; possibly TRBD1 or TRBD2 for D (5 bases each). Trimming cost V 5 bases and J 2 bases, with 11 bases left between them. Germline values: CDR1 MDHEN, CDR2 SYDVKM. This CDR3 region has 14 residues. The CDR3 region has the DNA TGTGCCAGCAGTCGGGGCGACCTCACAGATACGCAGTATTTT. It translates to CASSRGDLTDTQYF.

The chain uses TRBV18 and TRBJ1-1; no firm D call. The V end lost 5 bases, the J end lost 0 bases, and 10 bases lay between the germline ends. CDR3 length: 14 residues. Germline assignment: CDR1 KGHSH and CDR2 LQKENI. CDR3 nucleotide sequence: TGTGCCAGCTCATCTCCTTTCATGAACACTGAAGCTTTCTTT. Residues: CASSSPFMNTEAFF.

This clone appeared a single time. The chain carries TRBV27 and TRBJ2-7; 12 nucleotides agree with TRBD1. This CDR3 is built from 16 residues. The junction had 8 bases not matched to a gene; V was cut back by 5 bases and J by 3 bases. From germline, CDR1 is MNHEY and CDR2 SMNVEV (reference sequence). DNA for the CDR3: TGTGCCAGCAGTCTGCCCGGGACAGGGGGCGTCTACGAGCAGTACTTC. It is translated as CASSLPGTGGVYEQYF.

The CDR3 DNA reads as TGTGCCAGCTCACCATGGCTGACGTACCAAGAGACCCAGTACTTC. Its translation: CASSPWLTYQETQYF. The rearrangement uses TRBV18 and TRBJ2-5; D is unclear. The V and J ends lost 2 bases and 0 bases respectively, with 10 bases between them. The CDR3 has 15 residues. The germline gives CDR1 KGHSH, CDR2 LQKENI.

The chain employs TRBV11-3 and TRBJ2-6; D could derive from TRBD1 or TRBD2 (5 bases each). V dropped 7 bases and J dropped 4 bases, with 11 bases sitting between them. The CDR3 runs 14 residues. In germline, CDR1 is SGHNT, CDR2 YENEEA. CDR3 loop: CASMEAGGANVLTF. The CDR3 DNA reads TGTGCCAGCATGGAGGCAGGGGGGGCCAACGTCCTGACTTTC.

The rearrangement joins TRBV11-2 to TRBJ2-7, with D unclear. The CDR3 is 12 residues long. CDR1 is SGHAT, CDR2 FQNNGV, per germline. V was shortened by 4 bases and J by 0 bases, with 4 bases between the two germline ends. The CDR3 DNA is TGTGCCAGCAGCTCCCTCTCCTACGAGCAGTACTTC. As protein: CASSSLSYEQYF. Looking up the rest from reference TRBV11-2 and TRBJ2-7 gives the full variable domain: EAGVAQSPRYKIIEKRQSVAFWCNPISGHATLYWYQQILGQGPKLLIQFQNNGVVDDSQLPKDRFSAERLKGVDSTLKIQPAKLEDSAVYLCASSSLSYEQYFGPGTRLTVT.

This clone was counted a single time. The CDR3 DNA follows: TGTGCCAGCAGCTTAAGCCCCCTTGTCGCGGACACCGGGGAGCTGTTTTTT. It encodes CASSLSPLVADTGELFF. The V and J genes are TRBV7-8 and TRBJ2-2; D is unclear. Germline CDR1 and CDR2: SGHVS and FQNEAQ. CDR3 size: 17 residues. V shed 2 bases and J shed 3 bases, with 16 bases lying between them. The full variable domain, with the rest looked up from reference TRBV7-8 and TRBJ2-2, is GAGVSQSPRYKVAKRGQDVALRCDPISGHVSLFWYQQALGQGPEFLTYFQNEAQLDKSGLPSDRFFAERPEGSVSTLKIQRTQQEDSAVYLCASSLSPLVADTGELFFGEGSRLTVL.

This chain uses TRBV6-6 with TRBJ1-5; D unclear. CDR1 and CDR2 from the germline V gene are MNHNY and SVGAGI (reference sequence). V lost 2 bases and J lost 2, with 4 bases in between. CDR3 length: 13 residues. CDR3 nucleotides: TGTGCCAGCAGTTACAGGGGCAATCAGCCCCAGCATTTT. Translating gives CASSYRGNQPQHF.

CDR3 protein: CASSPPGGTGGAPYEQYF. The CDR3 nucleotides read TGTGCCAGCTCACCACCGGGGGGGACAGGGGGAGCACCCTACGAGCAGTACTTC. The chain links TRBV18 to TRBJ2-7; TRBD1 matches 11 bases. Germline CDR1 reads KGHSH; CDR2 reads LQKENI. This CDR3 has 18 amino acids. V was clipped by 0 bases and J by 2 bases; unmatched bases: 9.

The rearrangement uses TRBV5-1 and TRBJ1-2; 8 nucleotides line up with TRBD1. This CDR3 has 13 amino acids. Trimming took 3 bases from V and 3 from J; bases not matched to a gene: 1. The germline V gene encodes CDR1 SGHRS and CDR2 YFSETQ. The CDR3 region is CASSSTGDYGYTF. In nucleotides, the CDR3 is TGCGCCAGCAGCTCGACAGGGGACTATGGCTACACCTTC. Using reference TRBV5-1 and TRBJ1-2 for the parts outside the CDR3, the full variable domain is KAGVTQTPRYLIKTRGQQVTLSCSPISGHRSVSWYQQTPGQGLQFLFEYFSETQRNKGNFPGRFSGRQFSNSRSEMNVSTLELGDSALYLCASSSTGDYGYTFGSGTRLTVV.

This clone has only a few counts. The chain couples TRBV19 to TRBJ1-3; D remains unclear. Trimming shortened V by 5 bases and J by 3 bases, and 5 bases separated the two germline ends. Germline CDR1 reads LNHDA; CDR2 reads SQIVND (reference sequence). CDR3 length equals 12 residues. The CDR3 nucleotides read TGTGCCAGTAGTGTAGGTGGAAACACCATATATTTT. This sequence encodes CASSVGGNTIYF.

The J gene is TRBJ2-7, the V gene TRBV13; 8 bases align to TRBD1. Per germline, CDR1 PRHDT and CDR2 FYEKMQ (reference sequence). The CDR3 loop spans 15 amino acids. Losses at the gene ends were 5 bases for V and 2 bases for J; bases not matched to a gene: 8. The CDR3 loop reads CASSVTTGVAYEQYF. The CDR3 bases are TGTGCCAGCAGCGTAACGACAGGGGTAGCCTACGAGCAGTACTTC. Full variable domain (remainder filled in from reference TRBV13 and TRBJ2-7): AAGVIQSPRHLIKEKRETATLKCYPIPRHDTVYWYQQGPGQDPQFLISFYEKMQSDKGSIPDRFSAQQFSDYHSELNMSSLELGDSALYFCASSVTTGVAYEQYFGPGTRLTVT.

This rearrangement joins TRBV4-3 to TRBJ1-3; D unresolved. Trimming cost V 4 bases and J 1 base, with 8 bases left between them. This CDR3 comprises 14 residues. CDR1 and CDR2 from the germline V gene are LGHNA and YSLEER. The CDR3 here is CASSPGWSGNTIYF. In DNA form, the CDR3 reads TGCGCCAGCAGCCCGGGGTGGTCTGGAAACACCATATATTTT.

The V and J genes are TRBV7-8 and TRBJ1-2, with 7 bases aligning to TRBD1. V gave up 0 bases and J gave up 5 bases; unmatched junction bases: 9. Germline-derived CDR1 and CDR2 are SGHVS and FQNEAQ. The CDR3 is 16 amino acids. In nucleotides, the CDR3 is TGTGCCAGCAGCTTAGCGCGAGGCAGGGGGAATTATGGCTACACCTTC. It yields the protein CASSLARGRGNYGYTF.

This clone has just one count. This chain connects TRBV5-1 to TRBJ1-6; possibly TRBD1 for D (5 bases). The CDR3 loop spans 14 amino acids. Trimming took 0 bases from V and 9 from J, leaving 10 bases between them. Germline assignment: CDR1 SGHRS and CDR2 YFSETQ. The CDR3 region has the DNA TGCGCCAGCAGCTTGGGCAGGGTGGGTTCACCCCTCCACTTT. As protein: CASSLGRVGSPLHF.

The chain's CDR3 is CASSTGAGTNQPQHF. As DNA, the CDR3 is TGTGCCAGCTCCACGGGGGCAGGGACTAATCAGCCCCAGCATTTT. J is TRBJ1-5 and V is TRBV18; a weak D match, TRBD1 (6 bases). The CDR3 contains 15 residues. V lost 6 bases and J lost 4, with 16 bases in between. Looked up from germline, CDR1 is KGHSH and CDR2 is LQKENI.